The 22 T cell receptor beta chains given below trace back to one sample, sequenced in a study of blood T cell repertoires in COVID-19. Clones were sequenced by immunoSEQ multiplex PCR, and TCRdb holds only the in-frame ones, with some missing. Of around 170,000 clones in the sample, about 81% were seen once. Sequences were obtained from peripheral blood. These receptors were obtained from a man under 40 with active or convalescent COVID-19.

The J gene is TRBJ2-1, the V gene TRBV2; D is possibly TRBD2 (6 bases). This CDR3 is 16 amino acids long. Trimming took 4 bases from V and 1 from J, leaving 14 bases between them. Germline lookup yields CDR1 SNHLY and CDR2 FYNNEI. Written as DNA, the CDR3 is TGTGCCAGCAGTGTCCCGCTAGCGATGTCCTACAATGAGCAGTTCTTC. Its translation: CASSVPLAMSYNEQFF.

This chain connects TRBV27 to TRBJ2-3, with 7 positions matching TRBD1. After removal of 1 base from V and 3 bases from J, the junction contained 7 bases not matched to a gene. This CDR3 is built from 16 residues. Germline assignment: CDR1 MNHEY and CDR2 SMNVEV (reference sequence). CDR3 protein: CASSLFKGGQTDTQYF. CDR3 in DNA: TGTGCCAGCAGTTTATTCAAAGGGGGCCAGACAGATACGCAGTATTTT.

The rearrangement joins TRBV11-2 to TRBJ2-1; 7 positions match TRBD2. Trimming took 1 base from V and 5 from J; bases not matched to a gene: 2. This CDR3 contains 14 residues. CDR1 and CDR2 (germline): SGHAT, FQNNGV. The CDR3 DNA follows: TGTGCCAGCAGCTTAGCGAGCGGGGACAATGAGCAGTTCTTC. Protein: CASSLASGDNEQFF. The variable domain in full, with the rest retrieved from reference TRBV11-2 and TRBJ2-1, is EAGVAQSPRYKIIEKRQSVAFWCNPISGHATLYWYQQILGQGPKLLIQFQNNGVVDDSQLPKDRFSAERLKGVDSTLKIQPAKLEDSAVYLCASSLASGDNEQFFGPGTRLTVL.

The chain joins TRBV7-8 to TRBJ2-7, with D possibly matching TRBD1 (5 bases). The CDR3 is made up of 16 amino acids. Trimming took off 2 bases at V and 0 bases at J, with 14 bases between the two ends. In germline, CDR1 is SGHVS, CDR2 FQNEAQ. This chain's CDR3 is CASSLSQGITSYEQYV. CDR3 bases: TGTGCCAGCAGCTTATCCCAGGGTATCACCTCCTACGAGCAGTACGTC.

The V gene is TRBV27, the J gene TRBJ1-1; 9 bases agree with TRBD1. The CDR3 has 15 residues. Germline trimming cut 3 bases from V and 5 bases from J; bases unmatched to any gene: 7. Germline V gene lookup returns CDR1 MNHEY and CDR2 SMNVEV (reference sequence). CDR3 coding DNA: TGTGCCAGCAGTTTGTCCGGGACAGGGTATACTGAAGCTTTCTTT. Its protein product is CASSLSGTGYTEAFF.

The V and J genes are TRBV5-1 and TRBJ1-1, with 8 positions matching TRBD1. Unmatched junction bases numbered 6, after V lost 4 bases and J lost 4 bases. CDR1 SGHRS and CDR2 YFSETQ come from the germline V gene. This CDR3 spans 14 amino acids. In DNA, the CDR3 is TGCGCCAGCAGCGATACGACAGGGGTCACTGAAGCTTTCTTT. It yields the protein CASSDTTGVTEAFF.

This rearrangement joins TRBV27 to TRBJ1-5; D unclear. The CDR3 runs to 13 residues. Trimming took off 3 bases at V and 7 bases at J, with 10 bases between the two ends. Germline CDR1 MNHEY, CDR2 SMNVEV (reference sequence). This CDR3 is CASSFAGRQPQHF. In DNA form, the CDR3 reads TGTGCCAGCAGTTTTGCCGGGAGGCAGCCCCAGCATTTT.

V and J are TRBV30 and TRBJ1-1, with 8 bases aligning to TRBD1. CDR1 and CDR2 from the germline V gene are GTSNPN and SVGIG (reference sequence). CDR3 size: 17 residues. Losses at the gene ends were 0 bases for V and 1 base for J; bases not matched to a gene: 10. The CDR3 loop is CAWSVGAGGAGNTEAFF. The DNA of the CDR3 is TGTGCCTGGAGTGTAGGGGCAGGGGGCGCTGGGAACACTGAAGCTTTCTTT.

V and J are TRBV18 and TRBJ1-2, with TRBD1 as a possible D gene (6 bases). Germline V gene lookup returns CDR1 KGHSH and CDR2 LQKENI. This CDR3 is built from 14 residues. With 0 bases removed from V and 5 bases from J, the gap between germline ends came to 10 bases. The DNA for the CDR3 is TGTGCCAGCTCACCACCGGGGGCAGGGTATGGCTACACCTTC. It is translated as CASSPPGAGYGYTF.

About this clone itself: The same CDR3 can be traced to other DNA sequences in this sample. The chain employs TRBV6-5 and TRBJ1-1, with TRBD1 as a possible D gene (6 bases). The germline V gene encodes CDR1 MNHEY and CDR2 SVGAGI. The CDR3 loop spans 15 amino acids. Trimming stripped 0 bases from V and 0 bases from J, with 8 bases between. The CDR3 loop reads CASSYSGDMNTEAFF. DNA for the CDR3: TGTGCCAGCAGTTACTCGGGGGACATGAACACTGAAGCTTTCTTT.

The V and J genes are TRBV27 and TRBJ1-1; tentative D call: TRBD1 (6 bases). Trimming took off 5 bases at V and 6 bases at J, with 22 bases between the two ends. The V gene's germline CDR1 is MNHEY and CDR2 SMNVEV (reference sequence). The CDR3 runs to 16 residues. The CDR3 nucleotides read TGTGCCAGCAGTCCCATCCTAGGGGGTGGGGAACCTGAAGCTTTCTTT. Residues: CASSPILGGGEPEAFF.

The chain uses TRBV11-3 and TRBJ2-7, with 7 bases lining up with TRBD2. Germline CDR1 and CDR2: SGHNT and YENEEA. After removal of 8 bases from V and 0 bases from J, the junction contained 4 bases not matched to a gene. This CDR3 is 13 amino acids long. CDR3 in amino acids: CASARTSSYEQYF. CDR3 nucleotide sequence: TGTGCCAGCGCCCGGACTAGCTCCTACGAGCAGTACTTC.

The chain has TRBV6-4 and TRBJ1-1; 7 positions agree with TRBD1. This CDR3 comprises 15 residues. Germline V gives CDR1 MRHNA, CDR2 SNTAGT. Trimming cost V 1 base and J 5 bases; bases outside gene matches: 7. The chain's CDR3 is CASSDWPGQPTEAFF. The CDR3 DNA reads as TGTGCCAGCAGTGACTGGCCGGGACAGCCTACTGAAGCTTTCTTT.

The J gene is TRBJ1-1, the V gene TRBV7-6; D gene unclear. Germline CDR1 SGHVS, CDR2 FNYEAQ. The CDR3 is made up of 13 amino acids. The DNA of the CDR3 is TGTGCAGCCGGGAAGGGAGAAAGAACTGAAGCTTTCTTT. This gives the protein CAAGKGERTEAFF.

The chain is built from TRBV24-1 and TRBJ1-2, with 9 bases aligning to TRBD1. The J segment lost 5 bases and the V segment lost 4 bases, leaving 4 bases of the junction unmatched. CDR3 size: 14 residues. Per germline, CDR1 KGHDR and CDR2 SFDVKD. The CDR3 DNA reads TGTGCCACCAGTGACCCAGACAGGGGGTATGGCTACACCTTC. Encoded protein: CATSDPDRGYGYTF.

There are a few counts of this clone. The V and J genes are TRBV30 and TRBJ1-2; unclear D gene. Germline-derived CDR1 and CDR2 are GTSNPN and SVGIG (reference sequence). This CDR3 comprises 14 residues. Between the trimmed V and J ends, which lost 2 bases and 0 bases, there was a span of 10 bases. CDR3 residues: CAWSLTGANYGYTF. The CDR3 region has the DNA TGTGCCTGGAGTCTTACTGGAGCTAACTATGGCTACACCTTC.

V usage is TRBV9 and J usage is TRBJ1-6; D gene uncertain. Germline lookup yields CDR1 SGDLS and CDR2 YYNGEE. The CDR3 has 13 amino acids. V lost 0 bases, J lost 9 bases, and 7 bases lay in between. CDR3 sequence reads: CASSVEGSSPLHF. The DNA of the CDR3 is TGTGCCAGCAGCGTAGAAGGGAGTTCACCCCTCCACTTT.

The chain uses TRBV5-1 and TRBJ2-1; the match to TRBD2 covers 11 bases. The CDR3 has 18 residues. V lost 4 bases, J lost 0 bases, and 9 bases stayed unmatched. Per germline, CDR1 SGHRS and CDR2 YFSETQ. The CDR3 loop is CASSGWSTSGGSYNEQFF. CDR3 nucleotides: TGCGCCAGCAGCGGATGGAGTACTAGCGGGGGCTCCTACAATGAGCAGTTCTTC.

To note about this clone: This sample also contains other DNA sequences that code for the same CDR3. The chain joins TRBV18 to TRBJ1-1; D is ambiguous. V shed 3 bases and J shed 1 base, with 6 bases lying between them. This CDR3 spans 13 amino acids. Germline V gene lookup returns CDR1 KGHSH and CDR2 LQKENI. This CDR3 is CASSPGRNTEAFF. As DNA, the CDR3 is TGTGCCAGCTCACCCGGGAGGAACACTGAAGCTTTCTTT.

This chain uses TRBV7-6 with TRBJ2-5, with D maybe TRBD2 (7 bases). V lost 5 bases, J lost 5 bases, and 24 bases lay in between. Germline V gene lookup returns CDR1 SGHVS and CDR2 FNYEAQ. The CDR3 extends over 17 amino acids. Here the CDR3 reads CASSPRTSGGVGETQYF. The CDR3 DNA sequence: TGTGCCAGCAGCCCACGGACCTCGGGGGGCGTGGGGGAGACCCAGTACTTC.

The chain's CDR3 is CATSRDRSPGGYTF. CDR3 nucleotides: TGTGCCACCAGCAGAGACCGATCGCCGGGAGGCTACACCTTC. The genes are TRBV15 and TRBJ1-2; D is ambiguous. The V gene lost 0 bases and the J gene lost 8 bases, with 13 bases spanning the gap. The CDR3 is 14 amino acids. Germline CDR1 reads LNHNV; CDR2 reads YYDKDF (reference sequence).

The CDR3 coding sequence is TGTGCTAGTGGTTTGGTAGGGGGATACACCGGGGAGCTGTTTTTT. Encoded protein: CASGLVGGYTGELFF. The rearrangement joins TRBV12-5 to TRBJ2-2, with D perhaps TRBD1 (6 bases). This CDR3 is 15 amino acids long. In germline, CDR1 is LGHNT, CDR2 FRNRAP. Trimming took off 0 bases at V and 3 bases at J, with 8 bases between the two ends.